This entry describes one TCR beta chain. As yet, its antigen is unknown. The CDR3 length is 16 residues. V was shortened by 5 bases and J by 1 base, with 16 bases between the two germline ends. Germline V CDR1 and CDR2: SGHTA, FQGNSA. The sample comes from a study of T-cell memory formation after mild COVID-19. The wider study: Largely donor-specific TCR clusters were found.

TCRdb re-called the 5' RACE reads with MiXCR, one entry per CDR3 protein. Counted here are about 130,000 distinct CDR3 sequences, about 17% occurring once; the ten biggest clones make up 5% to 5.5%. Overall study results and limits: Mainly CM and EM harbored the contracting CD4+ clones; mainly EMRA harbored the CD8+ ones. Balance between CD4 and CD8 was seen in clones contracting day 15 to 85, and a CD4+ lean was seen in later expanders.

The material sequenced was PBMCs or a T cell subset sorted from them (not recorded which). The sequence came from a man aged 18 to 30 who had mild COVID-19 (a few samples of this study predate the infection). Cell type and time point are not known. J is TRBJ2-3 and V is TRBV7-2, with D unclear. The CDR3 coding sequence is TGTGCCAGCAGCCCCCTGGCTCAATTTGGCACAGATACGCAGTATTTT. Protein sequence: CASSPLAQFGTDTQYF.